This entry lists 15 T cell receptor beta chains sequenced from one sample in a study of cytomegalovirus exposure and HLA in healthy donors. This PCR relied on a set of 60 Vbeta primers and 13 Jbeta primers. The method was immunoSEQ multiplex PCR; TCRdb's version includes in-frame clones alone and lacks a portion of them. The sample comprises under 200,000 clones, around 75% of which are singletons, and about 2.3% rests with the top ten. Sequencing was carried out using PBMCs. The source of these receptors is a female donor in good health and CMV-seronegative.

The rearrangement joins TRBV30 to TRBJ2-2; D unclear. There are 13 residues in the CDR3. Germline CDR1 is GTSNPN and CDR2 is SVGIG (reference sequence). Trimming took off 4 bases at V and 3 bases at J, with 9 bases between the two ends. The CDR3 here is CAWNAGYTGELFF. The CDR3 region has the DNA TGTGCCTGGAATGCCGGGTACACCGGGGAGCTGTTTTTT.

The CDR3 DNA reads as TGTGCCAGCAGTCTAACCGGGACAGACTATGGCTACACCTTC. Translation: CASSLTGTDYGYTF. This chain links TRBV7-2 with TRBJ1-2, with 7 bases lining up with TRBD1. CDR1 is SGHTA and CDR2 is FQGNSA in the germline V gene. The CDR3 sequence is 14 residues long. V shed 6 bases and J 3 bases; nucleotides not matched to a gene: 7.

CDR3 nucleotides: TGTGCCAGCTCACCACGGGGCAGGGAAGGGCCTGAAGCTTTCTTT. It yields the protein CASSPRGREGPEAFF. The J gene is TRBJ1-1, the V gene TRBV18, with a tentative D call TRBD1 (5 bases). The CDR3 length is 15 residues. V lost 1 base to trimming and J lost 6 bases, with 15 bases between them. CDR1 KGHSH and CDR2 LQKENI come from the germline V gene.

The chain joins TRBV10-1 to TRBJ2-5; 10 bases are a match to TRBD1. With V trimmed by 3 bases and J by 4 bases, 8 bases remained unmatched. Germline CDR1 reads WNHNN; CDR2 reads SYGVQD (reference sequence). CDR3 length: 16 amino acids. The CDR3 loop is CASSDPGTGVPETQYF. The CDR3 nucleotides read TGCGCCAGCAGTGACCCCGGGACAGGGGTCCCAGAGACCCAGTACTTC.

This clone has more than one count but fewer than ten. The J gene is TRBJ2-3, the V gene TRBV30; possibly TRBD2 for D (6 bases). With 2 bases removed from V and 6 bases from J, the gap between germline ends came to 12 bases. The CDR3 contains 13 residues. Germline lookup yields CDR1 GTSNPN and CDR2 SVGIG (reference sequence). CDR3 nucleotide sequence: TGTGCCTGGAGTTCCTCGACTAGGGATACGCAGTATTTT. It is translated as CAWSSSTRDTQYF.

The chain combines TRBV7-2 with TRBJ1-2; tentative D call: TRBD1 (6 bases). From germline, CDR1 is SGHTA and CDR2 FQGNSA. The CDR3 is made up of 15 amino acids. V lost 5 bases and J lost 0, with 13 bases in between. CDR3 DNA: TGTGCCAGCAGCCCCCGACAGGTTACTAACTATGGCTACACCTTC. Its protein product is CASSPRQVTNYGYTF. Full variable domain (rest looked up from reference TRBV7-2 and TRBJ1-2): GAGVSQSPSNKVTEKGKDVELRCDPISGHTALYWYRQSLGQGLEFLIYFQGNSAPDKSGLPSDRFSAERTGGSVSTLTIQRTQQEDSAVYLCASSPRQVTNYGYTFGSGTRLTVV.

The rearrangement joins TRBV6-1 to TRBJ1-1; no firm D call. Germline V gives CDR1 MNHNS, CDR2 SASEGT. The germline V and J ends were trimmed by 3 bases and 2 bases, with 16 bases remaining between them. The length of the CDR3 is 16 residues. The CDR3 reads CASSDLASRGNTEAFF. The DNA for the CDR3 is TGTGCCAGCAGTGATTTGGCATCCCGGGGAAACACTGAAGCTTTCTTT.

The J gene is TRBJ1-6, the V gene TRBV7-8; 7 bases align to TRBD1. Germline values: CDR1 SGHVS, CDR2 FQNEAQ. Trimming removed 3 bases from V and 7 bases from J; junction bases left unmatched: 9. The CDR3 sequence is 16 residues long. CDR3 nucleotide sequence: TGTGCCAGCAGCTTTCGTACAGACAGGGACAATTCACCCCTCCACTTT. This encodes CASSFRTDRDNSPLHF. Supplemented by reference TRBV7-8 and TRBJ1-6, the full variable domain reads GAGVSQSPRYKVAKRGQDVALRCDPISGHVSLFWYQQALGQGPEFLTYFQNEAQLDKSGLPSDRFFAERPEGSVSTLKIQRTQQEDSAVYLCASSFRTDRDNSPLHFGNGTRLTVT.

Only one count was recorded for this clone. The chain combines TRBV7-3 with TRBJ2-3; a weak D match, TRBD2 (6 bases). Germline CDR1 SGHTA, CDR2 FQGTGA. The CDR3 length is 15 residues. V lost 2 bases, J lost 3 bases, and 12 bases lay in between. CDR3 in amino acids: CASSLRPGGTDTQYF. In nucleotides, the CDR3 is TGTGCCAGCAGCTTACGTCCTGGGGGGACAGATACGCAGTATTTT. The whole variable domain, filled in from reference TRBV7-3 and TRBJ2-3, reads GAGVSQTPSNKVTEKGKYVELRCDPISGHTALYWYRQSLGQGPEFLIYFQGTGAADDSGLPNDRFFAVRPEGSVSTLKIQRTERGDSAVYLCASSLRPGGTDTQYFGPGTRLTVL.

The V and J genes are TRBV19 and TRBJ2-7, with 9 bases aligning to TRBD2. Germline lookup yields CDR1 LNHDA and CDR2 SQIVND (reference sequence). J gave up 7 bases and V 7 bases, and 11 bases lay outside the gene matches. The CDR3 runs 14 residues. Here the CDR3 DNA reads TGTGCCAGTAACCCCATAGCGGGAGTGGGAGAGCAGTACTTC. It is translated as CASNPIAGVGEQYF. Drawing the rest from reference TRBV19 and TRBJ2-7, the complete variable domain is DGGITQSPKYLFRKEGQNVTLSCEQNLNHDAMYWYRQDPGQGLRLIYYSQIVNDFQKGDIAEGYSVSREKKESFPLTVTSAQKNPTAFYLCASNPIAGVGEQYFGPGTRLTVT.

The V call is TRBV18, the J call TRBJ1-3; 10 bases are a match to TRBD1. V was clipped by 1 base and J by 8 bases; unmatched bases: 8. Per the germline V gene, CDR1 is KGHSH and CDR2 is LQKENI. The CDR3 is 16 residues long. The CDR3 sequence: CASSPQGPGTGDTIYF. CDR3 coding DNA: TGTGCCAGCTCACCACAGGGCCCCGGGACAGGGGACACCATATATTTT.

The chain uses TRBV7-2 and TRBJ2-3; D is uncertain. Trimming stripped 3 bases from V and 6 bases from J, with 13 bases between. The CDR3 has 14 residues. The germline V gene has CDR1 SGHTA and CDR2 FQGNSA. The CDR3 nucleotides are TGTGCCAGCAGCTTTTCAACAGCCACGGATACGCAGTATTTT. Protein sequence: CASSFSTATDTQYF.

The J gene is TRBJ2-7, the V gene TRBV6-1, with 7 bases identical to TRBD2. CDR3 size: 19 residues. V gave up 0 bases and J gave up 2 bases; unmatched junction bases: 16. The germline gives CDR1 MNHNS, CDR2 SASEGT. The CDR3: CASSEAEGSGGGHPYEQYF. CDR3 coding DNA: TGTGCCAGCAGTGAAGCGGAGGGGTCTGGGGGAGGGCACCCCTACGAGCAGTACTTC.

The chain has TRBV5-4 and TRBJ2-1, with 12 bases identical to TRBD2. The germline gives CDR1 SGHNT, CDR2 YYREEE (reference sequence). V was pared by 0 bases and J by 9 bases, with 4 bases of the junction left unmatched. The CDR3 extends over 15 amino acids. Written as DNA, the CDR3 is TGTGCCAGCAGCTTGGCTAGCGGGAGGGTGGGTGAGCAGTTCTTC. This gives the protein CASSLASGRVGEQFF.

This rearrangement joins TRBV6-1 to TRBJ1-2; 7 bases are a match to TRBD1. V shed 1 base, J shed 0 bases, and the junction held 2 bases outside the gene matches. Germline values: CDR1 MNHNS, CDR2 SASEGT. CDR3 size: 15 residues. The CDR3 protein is CASSEGDRANYGYTF. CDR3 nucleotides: TGTGCCAGCAGTGAAGGGGACAGAGCTAACTATGGCTACACCTTC.